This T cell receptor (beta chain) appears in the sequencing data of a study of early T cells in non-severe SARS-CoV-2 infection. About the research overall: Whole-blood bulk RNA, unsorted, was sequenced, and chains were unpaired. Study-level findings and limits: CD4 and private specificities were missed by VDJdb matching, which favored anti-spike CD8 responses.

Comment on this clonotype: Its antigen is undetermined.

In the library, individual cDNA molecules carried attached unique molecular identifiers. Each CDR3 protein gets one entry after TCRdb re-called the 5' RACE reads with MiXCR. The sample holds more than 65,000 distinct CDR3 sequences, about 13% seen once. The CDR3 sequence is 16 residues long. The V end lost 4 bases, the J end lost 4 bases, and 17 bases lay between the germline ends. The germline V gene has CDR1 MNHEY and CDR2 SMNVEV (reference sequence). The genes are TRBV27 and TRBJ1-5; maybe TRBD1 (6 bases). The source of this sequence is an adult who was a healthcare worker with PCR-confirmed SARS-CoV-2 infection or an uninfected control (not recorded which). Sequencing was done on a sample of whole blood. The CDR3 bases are TGTGCCAGCAGTTCAAGGGGGGGGGCACTTAATCAGCCCCAGCATTTT. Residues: CASSSRGGALNQPQHF.